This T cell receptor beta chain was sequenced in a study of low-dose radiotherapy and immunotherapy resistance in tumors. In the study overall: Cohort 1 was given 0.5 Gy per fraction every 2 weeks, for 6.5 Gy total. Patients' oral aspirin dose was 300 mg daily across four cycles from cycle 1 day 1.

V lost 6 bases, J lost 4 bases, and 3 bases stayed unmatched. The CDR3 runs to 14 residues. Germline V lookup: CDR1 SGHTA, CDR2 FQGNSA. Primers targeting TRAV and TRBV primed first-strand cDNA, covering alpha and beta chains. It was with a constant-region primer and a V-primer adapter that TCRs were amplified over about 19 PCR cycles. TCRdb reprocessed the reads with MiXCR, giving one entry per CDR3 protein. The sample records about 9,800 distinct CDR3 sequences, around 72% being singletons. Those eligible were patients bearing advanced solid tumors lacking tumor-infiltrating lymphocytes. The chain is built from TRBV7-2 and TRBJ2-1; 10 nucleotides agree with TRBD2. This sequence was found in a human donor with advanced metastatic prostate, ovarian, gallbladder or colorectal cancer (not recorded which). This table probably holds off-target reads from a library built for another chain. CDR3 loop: CASRLAGVYNEQFF. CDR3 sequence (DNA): TGTGCCAGCAGGCTAGCGGGAGTTTACAATGAGCAGTTCTTC. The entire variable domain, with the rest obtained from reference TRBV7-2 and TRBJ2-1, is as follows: GAGVSQSPSNKVTEKGKDVELRCDPISGHTALYWYRQSLGQGLEFLIYFQGNSAPDKSGLPSDRFSAERTGGSVSTLTIQRTQQEDSAVYLCASRLAGVYNEQFFGPGTRLTVL.